Listed here are 20 T cell receptor beta chains from one sample, sequenced in a study of T-cell reconstitution after alpha-beta-depleted transplantation in children (dated by TCRdb to 2016 to 2017). Receptor amplification or capture employed PCR. TCRdb shows the sequencer as Illumina HiSeq 2500. TCR libraries were prepared with molecular barcoding, using unique molecular identifiers to normalize TCRbeta repertoire quantification. TCRdb reprocessing: public reads trimmed at Q25 with fastp, clones called with MiXCR, in-frame beta chains kept. Identical CDR3 protein sequences are pooled into one entry, listed with their most common genes and DNA. The sample table lists about 350,000 distinct CDR3 sequences, around 15% of them with a count of one. Of the sample, around two fifths falls within the top ten clones. The label giving this sample's treatment or condition can be read as: allogeneic hematopoietic cell transplantation with graft depleted of TCRalphabeta T cells and CD19 B cells.

The specimen comprised PBMCs, mostly from graft donor cells, sampled 360 days after TCRalphabeta/CD19-depleted stem cell transplant. Receptor source: a male patient between 2 and 15 years old who had a stem cell transplant for acute lymphoblastic leukemia, so the T cells may come from the graft donor.

The V and J genes are TRBV10-3 and TRBJ2-7; 13 nucleotides match TRBD2. CDR1 and CDR2 from the germline V gene are ENHRY and SYGVKD. The CDR3 consists of 14 residues. The junction had 7 bases not matched to a gene; V was cut back by 7 bases and J by 7 bases. The CDR3 here is CAIKLAGGPGEQYF. The CDR3 DNA reads as TGTGCCATCAAACTAGCGGGAGGGCCGGGGGAGCAGTACTTC.

A few counts support this clonotype. The rearrangement joins TRBV20-1 to TRBJ1-2; possibly TRBD1 for D (6 bases). The length of the CDR3 is 14 residues. In germline, CDR1 is DFQATT, CDR2 SNEGSKA (reference sequence). V lost 1 base, J lost 8 bases, and 17 bases lay in between. For the CDR3, the DNA is TGCAGTGCTAGAGGGGCAGGGGAGAGGGAGGGCTACACCTTC. Its protein is CSARGAGEREGYTF.

The chain couples TRBV9 to TRBJ2-5; D remains ambiguous. The CDR3 is made up of 14 amino acids. In germline, CDR1 is SGDLS, CDR2 YYNGEE. The V gene lost 3 bases and the J gene lost 5 bases, with 14 bases spanning the gap. The CDR3 DNA is TGTGCCAGCAGCGGACCCCTCCACCGCGAGACCCAGTACTTC. Its translation: CASSGPLHRETQYF.

This clonotype was seen many times. The chain's CDR3 is CASSQVIRRRDNEQFF. CDR3 in DNA: TGTGCCAGCAGCCAAGTAATCCGGCGCAGGGACAATGAGCAGTTCTTC. The rearrangement uses TRBV4-2 and TRBJ2-1, with a tentative D call TRBD1 (5 bases). Trimming cost V 1 base and J 5 bases, with 15 bases left between them. The CDR3 has 16 residues. Germline CDR1 is LGHNA and CDR2 is YNFKEQ.

This clonotype occurred a few times. This rearrangement joins TRBV29-1 to TRBJ2-3; D possibly corresponds to TRBD2 (5 bases). CDR3 length: 12 amino acids. Trimming took 7 bases from V and 2 from J, leaving 10 bases between them. CDR1 is SQVTM, CDR2 ANQGSEA, per germline. This CDR3 reads CSATGNTDTQYF. In DNA, the CDR3 is TGCAGCGCGACGGGGAACACAGATACGCAGTATTTT.

The chain is built from TRBV5-5 and TRBJ2-3; the D is unclear. From germline, CDR1 is SGHKS and CDR2 YYEKEE (reference sequence). CDR3 length: 14 amino acids. V was cut by 4 bases and J by 0 bases, with 9 bases left in between. CDR3 DNA sequence: TGTGCCAGCAGCCTCGCTTGGAGCACAGATACGCAGTATTTT. It encodes CASSLAWSTDTQYF.

The chain is built from TRBV6-1 and TRBJ2-7, with a tentative D call TRBD2 (6 bases). The length of the CDR3 is 13 residues. Germline V gene lookup returns CDR1 MNHNS and CDR2 SASEGT. The ends were cut back, 2 bases at V and 6 bases at J, with 11 bases in the middle. The CDR3 reads CASSEQGGSEQYF. The DNA of the CDR3 is TGTGCCAGCAGTGAACAGGGAGGAAGCGAGCAGTACTTC.

This clonotype was picked up many times. The limits of the CDR3 on the DNA are not certain, so only TCRdb's listed CDR3 is given. The chain recombines TRBV5-1 with TRBJ1-5; the table's D call, TRBD1, was not checked against the DNA. The germline V gene has CDR1 SGHRS and CDR2 YFSETQ. The CDR3 has 15 amino acids, counting both end residues. The CDR3 is CASSVGPGGNQPQHF.

The chain uses TRBV27 and TRBJ2-7, with TRBD1 matching 9 bases. With 4 bases clipped from V and 1 base from J, the junction kept 8 bases outside the gene matches. In germline, CDR1 is MNHEY, CDR2 SMNVEV (reference sequence). This CDR3 spans 16 amino acids. CDR3 nucleotides: TGTGCCAGCAGTTCCCTCGCCGGGACAGGGTCCTACGAGCAGTACTTC. Its translation: CASSSLAGTGSYEQYF.

This chain links TRBV24-1 with TRBJ2-7; D gene uncertain. This CDR3 comprises 16 residues. V was pared by 0 bases and J by 0 bases, with 11 bases between. CDR1 and CDR2 from the germline V gene are KGHDR and SFDVKD. The CDR3 bases are TGTGCCACCAGTGATTTGATCCAGCCGCCCTCCTACGAGCAGTACTTC. It is translated as CATSDLIQPPSYEQYF.

The rearrangement links TRBV15 to TRBJ2-7, with 9 bases matching TRBD2. The CDR3 spans 14 residues. The trim removed 5 bases at V and 6 bases at J, leaving 8 bases unmatched. Germline values: CDR1 LNHNV, CDR2 YYDKDF (reference sequence). CDR3 sequence: CATSGISGSPEQYF. Written as DNA, the CDR3 is TGTGCCACCAGCGGGATTAGCGGGAGTCCCGAGCAGTACTTC.

The rearrangement links TRBV6-2 or TRBV6-3 to TRBJ2-1; either TRBD1 or TRBD2 may fit D (6 bases each). The CDR3 extends over 14 amino acids. Trimming stripped 7 bases from V and 3 bases from J, with 13 bases between. The germline V gene encodes CDR1 MNHEY and CDR2 SVGEGT. The DNA for the CDR3 is TGTGCCAGCACCCGAGGGGGGTACTACAATGAGCAGTTCTTC. Residues: CASTRGGYYNEQFF.

This clonotype has just a few counts. The CDR3 loop is CASSLSSVRKNTGELFF. DNA for the CDR3: TGTGCCAGCAGCTTAAGTTCTGTACGGAAGAACACCGGGGAGCTGTTTTTT. V gene TRBV11-2 combines with J gene TRBJ2-2; no firm D call. Germline CDR1 and CDR2: SGHAT and FQNNGV. The length of the CDR3 is 17 residues. Trimming cost V 2 bases and J 1 base, with 14 bases left between them.

This clonotype was recorded at least ten times. The chain has TRBV7-9 and TRBJ2-7, with D possibly called TRBD1 or TRBD2 (5 bases each). Germline V CDR1 and CDR2: SEHNR, FQNEAQ (reference sequence). Trimming shortened V by 5 bases and J by 4 bases, and 12 bases separated the two germline ends. The CDR3 is made up of 13 amino acids. CDR3: CASSLGTVYEQYF. The DNA of the CDR3 is TGTGCCAGCAGCCTCGGGACGGTATACGAGCAGTACTTC.

This clonotype was recorded a few times. The V gene is TRBV10-3, the J gene TRBJ2-1, with TRBD2 identical over 8 bases. V shed 2 bases and J 5 bases; nucleotides not matched to a gene: 14. The germline V gene has CDR1 ENHRY and CDR2 SYGVKD. The CDR3 has 18 amino acids. The chain's CDR3 is CAISERALTSGPNNEQFF. Written as DNA, the CDR3 is TGTGCCATCAGTGAGCGGGCGTTAACTAGCGGACCGAACAATGAGCAGTTCTTC.

This clonotype was seen at least ten times. V usage is TRBV29-1 and J usage is TRBJ1-1; D ambiguous. From germline, CDR1 is SQVTM and CDR2 ANQGSEA. The CDR3 is 16 amino acids. V was clipped by 1 base and J by 4 bases, with 19 bases between them. The CDR3, as DNA: TGCAGCGTTGAAGCGAAGGTCGGGAGGCTCAGCACTGAAGCTTTCTTT. Translation gives CSVEAKVGRLSTEAFF.

This chain links TRBV12-3 or TRBV12-4 with TRBJ2-5, with TRBD2 matching over 11 bases. The CDR3 length is 17 residues. J gave up 5 bases and V 1 base, and 9 bases lay outside the gene matches. The CDR3 region has the DNA TGTGCCAGCAGTTTAGAACTAGCGGGAGTTAGTAGGGAGACCCAGTACTTC. Protein sequence: CASSLELAGVSRETQYF.

This chain's CDR3 is CSVDSRASGNTIYF. DNA for the CDR3: TGCAGCGTTGATAGTCGGGCCTCTGGAAACACCATATATTTT. The chain is built from TRBV29-1 and TRBJ1-3, with no clear D. The V end was cut by 3 bases, the J end by 0 bases, with 9 bases between. CDR1 and CDR2 from the germline V gene are SQVTM and ANQGSEA. The CDR3 has 14 residues.

In regard to this clonotype: Relative to the germline gene, one junction end is altered; a read error may explain this. V gene TRBV2 combines with J gene TRBJ2-1; D might be TRBD2 (6 bases). Germline V gene sequence: CDR1 SNHLY, CDR2 FYNNEI. CDR3 length equals 13 residues. CDR3 in DNA: TGTGCCAGCGGCCGGGACTCCCACAATGAGCAGTTCTTC. It codes for CASGRDSHNEQFF.

This clonotype was seen ten or more times. The chain uses TRBV5-1 and TRBJ2-1; the D gene could be TRBD1 or TRBD2 (5 bases each). V was trimmed by 0 bases and J by 2 bases, leaving 6 bases between them. Germline values: CDR1 SGHRS, CDR2 YFSETQ. This CDR3 is 14 amino acids long. CDR3 residues: CASSLGDPYNEQFF. CDR3 nucleotides: TGCGCCAGCAGCTTGGGGGACCCCTACAATGAGCAGTTCTTC. Together with reference TRBV5-1 and TRBJ2-1, the CDR3 gives the full variable domain: KAGVTQTPRYLIKTRGQQVTLSCSPISGHRSVSWYQQTPGQGLQFLFEYFSETQRNKGNFPGRFSGRQFSNSRSEMNVSTLELGDSALYLCASSLGDPYNEQFFGPGTRLTVL.